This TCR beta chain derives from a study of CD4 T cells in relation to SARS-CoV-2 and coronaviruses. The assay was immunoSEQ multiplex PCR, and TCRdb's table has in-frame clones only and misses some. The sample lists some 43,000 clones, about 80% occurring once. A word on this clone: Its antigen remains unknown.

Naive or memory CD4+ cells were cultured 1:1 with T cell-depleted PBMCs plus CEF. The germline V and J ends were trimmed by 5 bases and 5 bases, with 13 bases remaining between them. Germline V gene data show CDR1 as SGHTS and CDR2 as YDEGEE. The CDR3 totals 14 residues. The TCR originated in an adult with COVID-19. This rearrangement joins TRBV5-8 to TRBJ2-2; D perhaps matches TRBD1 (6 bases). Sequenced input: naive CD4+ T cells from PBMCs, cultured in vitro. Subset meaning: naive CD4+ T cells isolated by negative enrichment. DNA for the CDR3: TGTGCCAGCAGACCCGGGACACTTACCGGGGAGCTGTTTTTT. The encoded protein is CASRPGTLTGELFF.